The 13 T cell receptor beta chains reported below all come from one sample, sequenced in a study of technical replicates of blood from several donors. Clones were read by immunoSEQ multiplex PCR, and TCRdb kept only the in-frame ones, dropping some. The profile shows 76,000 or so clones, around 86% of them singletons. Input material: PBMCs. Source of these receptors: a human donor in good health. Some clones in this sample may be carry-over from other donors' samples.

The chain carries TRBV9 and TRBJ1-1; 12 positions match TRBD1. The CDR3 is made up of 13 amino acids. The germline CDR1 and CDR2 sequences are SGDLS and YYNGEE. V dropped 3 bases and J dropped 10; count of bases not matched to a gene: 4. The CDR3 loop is CASSGDRGRPAFF. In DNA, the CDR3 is TGTGCCAGCAGCGGGGACAGGGGGCGGCCAGCTTTCTTT.

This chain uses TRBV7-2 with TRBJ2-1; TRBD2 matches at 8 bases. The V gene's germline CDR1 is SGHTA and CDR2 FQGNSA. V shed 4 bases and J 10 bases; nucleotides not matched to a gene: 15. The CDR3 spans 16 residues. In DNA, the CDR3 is TGTGCCAGCAGCTCACCGGGACTAGGTCCGACGGGAGAGCAGTTCTTC. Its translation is CASSSPGLGPTGEQFF.

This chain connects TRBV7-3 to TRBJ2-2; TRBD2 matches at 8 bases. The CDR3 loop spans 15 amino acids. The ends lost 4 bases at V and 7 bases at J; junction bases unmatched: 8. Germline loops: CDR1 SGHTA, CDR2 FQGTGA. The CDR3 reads CASSSGTSFGGELFF. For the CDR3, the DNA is TGTGCCAGCAGCTCCGGGACTAGTTTCGGCGGGGAGCTGTTTTTT.

CDR3 region: CASSLNTGAPREFF. The CDR3 DNA follows: TGTGCCAGCAGCCTAAACACAGGGGCCCCAAGGGAGTTCTTC. V gene TRBV5-5 combines with J gene TRBJ2-1; TRBD1 matches at 7 bases. This CDR3 is built from 14 residues. Germline V gene lookup returns CDR1 SGHKS and CDR2 YYEKEE (reference sequence). With 4 bases clipped from V and 14 bases from J, the junction kept 15 bases outside the gene matches.

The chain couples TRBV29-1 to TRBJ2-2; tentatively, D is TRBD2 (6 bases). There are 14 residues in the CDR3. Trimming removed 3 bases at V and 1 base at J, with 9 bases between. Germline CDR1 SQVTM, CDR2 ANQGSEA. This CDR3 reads CSVDGGLNTGELFF. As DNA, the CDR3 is TGCAGCGTTGACGGGGGTTTGAACACCGGGGAGCTGTTTTTT.

The CDR3 protein is CASSQGLAGGTYNEQFF. The DNA of the CDR3 is TGCGCCAGCAGCCAGGGACTAGCGGGGGGTACCTACAATGAGCAGTTCTTC. This chain uses TRBV4-3 with TRBJ2-1, with 15 positions matching TRBD2. The CDR3 consists of 17 residues. The V gene's germline CDR1 is LGHNA and CDR2 YSLEER. The junction had 2 bases not matched to a gene; V was cut back by 3 bases and J by 2 bases.

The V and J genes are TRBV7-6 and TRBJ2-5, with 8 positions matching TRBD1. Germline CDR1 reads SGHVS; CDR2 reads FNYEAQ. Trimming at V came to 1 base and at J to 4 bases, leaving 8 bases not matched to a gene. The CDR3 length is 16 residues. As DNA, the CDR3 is TGTGCCAGCAGCTTAGGGACAGGGAGGTTAGGAGAGACCCAGTACTTC. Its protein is CASSLGTGRLGETQYF. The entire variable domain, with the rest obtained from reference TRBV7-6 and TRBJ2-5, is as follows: GAGVSQSPRYKVTKRGQDVALRCDPISGHVSLYWYRQALGQGPEFLTYFNYEAQQDKSGLPNDRFSAERPEGSISTLTIQRTEQRDSAMYRCASSLGTGRLGETQYFGPGTRLLVL.

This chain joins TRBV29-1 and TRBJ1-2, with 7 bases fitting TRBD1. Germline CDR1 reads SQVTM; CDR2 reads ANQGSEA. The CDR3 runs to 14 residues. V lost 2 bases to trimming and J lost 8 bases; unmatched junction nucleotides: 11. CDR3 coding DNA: TGCAGCGTTGAAAGCGCGGACAGGTCAGGAGGCTACACCTTC. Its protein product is CSVESADRSGGYTF.

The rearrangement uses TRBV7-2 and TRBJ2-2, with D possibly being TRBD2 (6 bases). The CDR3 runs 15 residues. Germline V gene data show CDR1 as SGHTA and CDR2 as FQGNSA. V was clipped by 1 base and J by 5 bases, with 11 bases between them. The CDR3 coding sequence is TGTGCCAGCAGCTTAGGACAGACTAGAACCGGGGAGCTGTTTTTT. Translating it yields CASSLGQTRTGELFF. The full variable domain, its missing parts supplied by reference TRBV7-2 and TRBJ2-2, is GAGVSQSPSNKVTEKGKDVELRCDPISGHTALYWYRQSLGQGLEFLIYFQGNSAPDKSGLPSDRFSAERTGGSVSTLTIQRTQQEDSAVYLCASSLGQTRTGELFFGEGSRLTVL.

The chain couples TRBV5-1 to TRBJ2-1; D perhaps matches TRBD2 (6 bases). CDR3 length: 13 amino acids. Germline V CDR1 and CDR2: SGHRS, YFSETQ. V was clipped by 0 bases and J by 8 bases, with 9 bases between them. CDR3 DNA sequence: TGCGCCAGCAGCTTGGGGTGGGAGGATGAGCAGTTCTTC. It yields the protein CASSLGWEDEQFF.

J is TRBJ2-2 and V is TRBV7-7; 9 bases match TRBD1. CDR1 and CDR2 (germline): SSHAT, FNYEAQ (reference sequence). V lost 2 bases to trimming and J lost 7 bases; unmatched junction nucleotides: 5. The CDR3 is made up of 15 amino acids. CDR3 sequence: CASSLLTGGSGELFF. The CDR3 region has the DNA TGTGCCAGCAGCTTACTAACAGGGGGCAGCGGGGAGCTGTTTTTT.

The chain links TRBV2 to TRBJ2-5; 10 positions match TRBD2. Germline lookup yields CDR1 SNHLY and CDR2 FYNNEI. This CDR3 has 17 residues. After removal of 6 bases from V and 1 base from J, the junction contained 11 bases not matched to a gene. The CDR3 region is CASRRGPSGGFQETQYF. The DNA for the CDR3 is TGTGCCAGCAGGCGTGGGCCTAGCGGGGGATTCCAAGAGACCCAGTACTTC.

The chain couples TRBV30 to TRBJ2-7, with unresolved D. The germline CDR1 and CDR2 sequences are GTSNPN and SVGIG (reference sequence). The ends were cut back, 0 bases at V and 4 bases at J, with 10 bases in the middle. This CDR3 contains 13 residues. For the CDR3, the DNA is TGTGCCTGGAGTGTGTCTTACAGATACGAGCAGTACTTC. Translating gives CAWSVSYRYEQYF. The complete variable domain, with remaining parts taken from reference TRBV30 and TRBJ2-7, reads SQTIHQWPATLVQPVGSPLSLECTVEGTSNPNLYWYRQAAGRGLQLLFYSVGIGQISSEVPQNLSASRPQDRQFILSSKKLLLSDSGFYLCAWSVSYRYEQYFGPGTRLTVT.